The 5 T cell receptor beta chains given below trace back to one sample, sequenced in a study of blood T cell repertoires in COVID-19 (dated by TCRdb to 2020 to 2021). Library generation was performed with the immunoSEQ multiplex PCR assay. TCRdb took this table from immuneACCESS and kept in-frame rearrangements with V and J called. Such tables lack part of the clones; where checked against another copy, unresolved V genes explain under half of the gap, and the rest is unexplained. The sample table records 53,000 or so clones; 70% to 85% of these occur just once. The ten largest clonotypes hold approximately 17% of the sample. Source material: peripheral blood. Every receptor here comes from a man between 65 and 85 years old with active COVID-19.

This sequence joins TRBV19 and TRBJ2-7; 7 nucleotides line up with TRBD1. This CDR3 has 12 residues. J lost 5 bases, V lost 6 bases, and 4 bases had no gene match. Per germline, CDR1 LNHDA and CDR2 SQIVND (reference sequence). CDR3 bases: TGTGCCAGTAGCGACAGGGTCCACGAGCAGTACTTC. Its protein product is CASSDRVHEQYF.

The chain carries TRBV7-9 and TRBJ2-5; TRBD2 is a possible D gene (6 bases). The V and J ends lost 8 bases and 2 bases respectively, with 12 bases between them. This CDR3 spans 13 amino acids. Germline CDR1 SEHNR, CDR2 FQNEAQ (reference sequence). CDR3 region: CASERAGQETQYF. For the CDR3, the DNA is TGTGCCAGCGAGCGGGCGGGACAAGAGACCCAGTACTTC.

This chain uses TRBV9 with TRBJ2-3, with 8 bases matching TRBD2. Germline V gives CDR1 SGDLS, CDR2 YYNGEE. The CDR3 length is 18 residues. Trimming cost V 3 bases and J 0 bases; bases outside gene matches: 12. CDR3 DNA sequence: TGTGCCAGCAGCGACCTAGCGGGCTCCCGGTTCAGCACAGATACGCAGTATTTT. Its translation is CASSDLAGSRFSTDTQYF.

V and J are TRBV10-2 and TRBJ1-5, with 7 bases aligning to TRBD1. The ends lost 6 bases at V and 4 bases at J; junction bases unmatched: 9. The CDR3 length is 15 residues. Per the germline V gene, CDR1 is WSHSY and CDR2 is SAAADI. The CDR3 DNA is TGCGCCAGCAGATCGACAGGGTTGATAAATCAGCCCCAGCATTTT. Its protein is CASRSTGLINQPQHF.

This chain joins TRBV5-1 and TRBJ2-3; the D gene is possibly TRBD1 (5 bases). Between the trimmed V and J ends, which lost 2 bases and 2 bases, there was a span of 9 bases. The CDR3 totals 14 residues. Germline V gene data show CDR1 as SGHRS and CDR2 as YFSETQ. The CDR3 nucleotides are TGCGCCAGCAGCTTCACAGGCTCCACAGATACGCAGTATTTT. Its protein product is CASSFTGSTDTQYF.